This is a list of T cell receptor beta chains from one sample in a study of cytomegalovirus exposure and HLA in healthy donors. The table came from immunoSEQ multiplex PCR; TCRdb's copy has only in-frame clones and leaves some out. Seen here are approximately 190,000 clones, more than 75% observed once, and the top ten hold about 7%. What was sequenced was PBMCs. All receptors come from a man aged 18 to 30 in good health and CMV-seropositive. The CDR3 runs from the conserved cysteine through the conserved F or W. The D gene is left open where the match is weak. Part of the rows lack a size; the others show once, few, many or a class for expanded clones.

TRBV7-6	TRBD2	TRBJ2-7	-	CASSSEGLAGARSYEQYF
TRBV30	TRBD2	TRBJ2-2	-	CACPFLPYSGRRNTGELFF
TRBV18	TRBD1	TRBJ1-1	-	CASSATGDTEAFF
TRBV19	-	TRBJ1-5	-	CASSIYREHNQPQHF
TRBV15	TRBD2	TRBJ2-5	-	CATSRDRGGRAETQYF
TRBV4-2	-	TRBJ2-5	-	CASSQAKFVDSQETQYF
TRBV27	-	TRBJ2-7	-	CASSFLAWGGAGEQYF
TRBV6-5	-	TRBJ2-2	-	CASSRPGGGELFF
TRBV4-2	TRBD2	TRBJ2-2	-	CASSQDRARLAGDTGELFF
TRBV25-1	TRBD2	TRBJ2-7	-	CASSRTSGSFHEQYF
TRBV29-1	TRBD2	TRBJ2-1	-	CSAGLAGSRSYNEQFF
TRBV6-5	-	TRBJ2-5	few	CASSIQGRETQYF
TRBV4-2	-	TRBJ1-2	-	CASSQDFSTMDGYTF
TRBV28	TRBD2	TRBJ2-5	few	CASSSLSGREETQYF
TRBV30	-	TRBJ1-2	-	CAWGQTYGYTF
TRBV30	TRBD2	TRBJ2-1	-	CAWSVLGGTSYNEQFF
TRBV30	TRBD1	TRBJ1-2	few	CAWSGPGQGAGYTF
TRBV4-2	-	TRBJ2-7	-	CASSQGTSGEWPYEQYF
TRBV29-1	-	TRBJ2-7	-	CSAMSWSASTHEQYF
TRBV10-3	-	TRBJ1-2	-	CAISESLKTLANYGYTF
TRBV5-4	-	TRBJ2-2	-	CASSLGQHTGELFF
TRBV6-4	TRBD1	TRBJ1-2	-	CASRDRDRDLHGYTF
TRBV7-9	TRBD2	TRBJ2-7	-	CASSPPNLAGGYEQYF
TRBV5-4	TRBD2	TRBJ2-5	-	CASSQGGAGGGQETQYF
TRBV30	-	TRBJ1-2	-	CAWSVRSSDGYTF
TRBV5-1	-	TRBJ2-1	-	CASSLAHAAGGFEQFF
TRBV5-1	-	TRBJ2-5	-	CASMPGLRYQETQYF
TRBV27	-	TRBJ1-5	few	CASSLGGAQPQHF
TRBV27	-	TRBJ1-3	-	CAGVRRSGNTIYF
TRBV6-6	TRBD1	TRBJ1-3	-	CASSPQGAGGNTIYF
TRBV4-1	TRBD1	TRBJ2-7	-	CASSAPGQGAYEQYF
TRBV7-7	-	TRBJ2-2	-	CASSLENQGFGAGELFF
TRBV7-2	TRBD1	TRBJ2-7	-	CASSLGTGDVDEQYF
TRBV5-1	-	TRBJ1-2	-	CASTVTPGGLNYGYTF
TRBV6-1	-	TRBJ1-5	few	CASRAGYPSNQPQHF
TRBV5-1	-	TRBJ2-5	once	CASSLKGETQYF
TRBV5-1	TRBD1	TRBJ1-1	few	CASSSGTGLMNTEAFF
TRBV11-2	TRBD2	TRBJ2-2	once	CASSLGTSGRAGTGELFF
TRBV27	-	TRBJ2-4	few	CASSLQGGYIQYF
TRBV16	-	TRBJ1-1	-	CASSQSGRGGTEAFF
TRBV5-6	TRBD1	TRBJ1-2	-	CASSAVGQGYGYTF
TRBV7-6	TRBD1	TRBJ2-7	-	CASSLNGNRGRYEQYF
TRBV29-1	-	TRBJ1-3	-	CSAQGASGNTIYF
TRBV4-1	TRBD2	TRBJ2-7	once	CASSGSGSNEQYF
TRBV5-1	-	TRBJ2-5	-	CASRDSFRETQYF
TRBV28	-	TRBJ2-3	-	CASSLGSEPFRDTQYF
TRBV4-2	-	TRBJ2-7	-	CASSQGGAGEGSYEQYF
TRBV6-1	-	TRBJ1-5	few	CASRISGDSNQPQHF
TRBV18	-	TRBJ1-2	-	CASSPSGTNYGYTF
TRBV6-6	-	TRBJ1-3	few	CASSYRGGSGGNTIYF
TRBV9	-	TRBJ2-5	once	CASSVEGQPLQETQYF
TRBV6-6	TRBD2	TRBJ2-3	once	CASSRTSGKEYTQYF
TRBV7-2	-	TRBJ2-1	-	CASSLTSSNEQFF
TRBV28	TRBD1	TRBJ1-4	once	CASSLPSRTGRRNEKLFF
TRBV7-2	TRBD2	TRBJ2-3	-	CASSLQRDFADTQYF